This passage covers 8 T cell receptor beta chains from one sample sequenced in a study of Graves' ophthalmopathy and Graves' hyperthyroidism. Amplification targeted the TCR beta CDR3 regions, with RNA transcripts as the source material. Amplification began with first-round RT-PCR using HTBI primers, then second-round multiplex PCR was performed. TCRdb re-derived calls from the multiplex PCR reads in MiXCR, one entry per CDR3 protein. The sample contains a few hundred thousand distinct CDR3 sequences, under 25% of which appear only once. The sample consisted of peripheral blood. These receptors all come from a young woman with stable Graves' hyperthyroidism.

This clonotype was picked up many times. This sequence may be a read error, since a much larger clone differs from it by one base. The V call is TRBV6-1, the J call TRBJ1-1; the D gene is possibly TRBD1 (6 bases). There are 13 residues in the CDR3. Germline CDR1 is MNHNS and CDR2 is SASEGT. DNA for the CDR3: TGTGTCAGCAGTGGGACAAGCAACACTGAAGCTTTCTTT. This translates into CVSSGTSNTEAFF.

This clonotype was recorded many times. The rearrangement joins TRBV5-8 to TRBJ2-7; a possible D gene is TRBD1 (6 bases). Germline-derived CDR1 and CDR2 are SGHTS and YDEGEE. The CDR3 runs 11 residues. CDR3 DNA: TGTGCCAGCAGCTTCCAGGGGAGTCCCTTCGTC. Protein product: CASSFQGSPFV.

Of note for this clonotype: A much larger clone lies a single base off, so this may be a read error. The conserved phenylalanine or tryptophan is not found at the CDR3 terminus, so this likely reflects a read error. The rearrangement uses TRBV7-2 and TRBJ2-2; D is perhaps TRBD1 (6 bases). The CDR3 runs to 14 residues. Germline V gene data show CDR1 as SGHTA and CDR2 as FQGNSA. V was cut by 5 bases and J by 7 bases, with 14 bases left in between. The DNA for the CDR3 is TGTGCCAGCAGCCGACAGGAAAGGGTCGGGGAGCTGTTTTTG. It is translated as CASSRQERVGELFL.

As concerns this clonotype: A much larger clone lies a single base off, so this may be a read error. Since the CDR3 does not end with the conserved phenylalanine or tryptophan, this likely comes from a read error. This chain connects TRBV18 to TRBJ1-5; D is unclear. The CDR3 covers 14 residues. The V end lost 1 base, the J end lost 6 bases, and 10 bases lay between the germline ends. The germline CDR1 and CDR2 sequences are KGHSH and LQKENI. The CDR3 bases are TGTGCCAGCTCACCACAGGGAGAGGGTCAGCCCCAGCATTAT. This translates into CASSPQGEGQPQHY.

This clonotype was observed at least ten times. V usage is TRBV19 and J usage is TRBJ2-7, with D perhaps TRBD1 (5 bases). Germline V gives CDR1 LNHDA, CDR2 SQIVND (reference sequence). This CDR3 is built from 12 residues. V shed 10 bases and J shed 0 bases, with 10 bases lying between them. CDR3 DNA sequence: TGTGCCAACCCGGACACCTCCTACGAGCAGTACTTC. Protein: CANPDTSYEQYF.

This clonotype has ten or more counts. This sequence joins TRBV9 and TRBJ1-3; D uncertain. The CDR3 loop spans 15 amino acids. Trimming shortened V by 5 bases and J by 0 bases, and 12 bases separated the two germline ends. The germline V gene encodes CDR1 SGDLS and CDR2 YYNGEE. The CDR3 sequence: CASSRRYDSGNTIYF. In DNA, the CDR3 is TGTGCCAGCAGTAGGAGGTACGACTCTGGAAACACCATATATTTT.

The rearrangement uses TRBV6-2 or TRBV6-3 and TRBJ2-5; 9 nucleotides match TRBD2. V shed 6 bases and J 3 bases; nucleotides not matched to a gene: 5. The CDR3 spans 14 residues. Germline loops: CDR1 MNHEY, CDR2 SVGEGT. The CDR3 loop reads CASRSSGTKETQYF. CDR3 coding DNA: TGTGCCAGCAGATCTAGCGGGACCAAAGAGACCCAGTACTTC.

This clonotype occurred many times. The CDR3 carries no conserved terminal phenylalanine or tryptophan, so it likely arises from a read error. The chain combines TRBV7-2 with TRBJ2-7; D gene ambiguous. Looked up from germline, CDR1 is SGHTA and CDR2 is FQGNSA. There are 12 residues in the CDR3. V was clipped by 5 bases and J by 3 bases, with 8 bases between them. CDR3: CASSPSGYEQYL. CDR3 in DNA: TGTGCCAGCAGCCCGTCGGGCTACGAGCAGTACCTC.